This T cell receptor (beta chain) was identified during a study of blood T cell repertoires in COVID-19. Study summary: PBMCs, B-cell-depleted T cells, or T cells were the source of the cDNA or gDNA that made up the material.

Per germline, CDR1 ENHRY and CDR2 SYGVKD. V lost 8 bases and J 7 bases, leaving 20 bases between the germline ends. This CDR3 comprises 15 residues. The authors' processing: Quantification of nucleated cells was approximated via reference gene primer amplification. Clones were sequenced by immunoSEQ multiplex PCR, and TCRdb holds only the in-frame ones, with some missing. The V and J calls and clone size come from that table; D and trimming were worked out from the DNA. This table holds about 150,000 clones, approximately 90% found once. Seattle patients were enrolled during active infection and followed longitudinally.

This chain joins TRBV10-3 and TRBJ2-2; D is ambiguous. The receptor comes from a man aged 18 to 30 with COVID-19, enrolled during active disease. Sequences were obtained from peripheral blood. The CDR3 nucleotides are TGTGCCATCGGCTCCCTGGCCCCTGAAAGCGGGGAGCTGTTTTTT. Translation: CAIGSLAPESGELFF.